The TCR beta chain under discussion was sequenced for a study of cytomegalovirus exposure and HLA in healthy donors. This clone appeared a few times. Vbeta (60) and Jbeta (13) primers were used in the PCR. TCRdb's table, derived via immunoSEQ multiplex PCR, lists solely in-frame clones and lacks some. The data hold about 200,000 clones, with around 80% observed a single time. The CDR3 runs to 14 residues. Germline trimming cut 8 bases from V and 10 bases from J; bases unmatched to any gene: 10. In germline, CDR1 is MNHNY, CDR2 SVGAGI (reference sequence). V usage is TRBV6-6 and J usage is TRBJ1-4, with 10 bases that match TRBD1. This TCR derives from a girl aged 2 to 10 in good health and CMV-seronegative. Sequences were obtained from PBMCs. The CDR3 nucleotides are TGTGCCAGCGGGAAGACGGGACAGGGGAGAAAACTGTTTTTT. Translated: CASGKTGQGRKLFF.